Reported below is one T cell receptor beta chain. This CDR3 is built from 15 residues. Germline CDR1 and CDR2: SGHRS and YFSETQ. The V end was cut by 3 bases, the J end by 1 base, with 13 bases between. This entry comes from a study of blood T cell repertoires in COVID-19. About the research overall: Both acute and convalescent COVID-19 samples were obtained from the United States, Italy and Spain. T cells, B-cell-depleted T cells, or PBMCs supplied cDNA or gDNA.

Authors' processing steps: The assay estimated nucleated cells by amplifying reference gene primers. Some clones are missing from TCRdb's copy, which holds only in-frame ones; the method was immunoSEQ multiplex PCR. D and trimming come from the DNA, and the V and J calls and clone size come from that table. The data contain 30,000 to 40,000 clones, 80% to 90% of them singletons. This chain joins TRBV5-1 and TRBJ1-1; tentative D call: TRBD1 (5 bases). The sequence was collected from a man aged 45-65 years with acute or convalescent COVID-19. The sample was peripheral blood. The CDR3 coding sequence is TGCGCCAGCAGCTGGGGCCCCACGGGGAACACTGAAGCTTTCTTT. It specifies CASSWGPTGNTEAFF.